The 32 T cell receptor beta chains below were found in one sample sequenced in a study of blood T cell repertoires in COVID-19. Generated by immunoSEQ multiplex PCR, the TCRdb table keeps only in-frame clones and is missing some. Here the sample spans more than 50,000 clones, roughly nine tenths being singletons. What was sequenced was peripheral blood. The origin of the receptors is a man in his sixties with active COVID-19.

The V and J genes are TRBV28 and TRBJ1-2, with 10 bases identical to TRBD1. Germline lookup yields CDR1 MDHEN and CDR2 SYDVKM. With V trimmed by 3 bases and J by 8 bases, 6 bases remained unmatched. The CDR3 runs to 14 residues. CDR3 coding DNA: TGTGCCAGCAGTTTGACAGGGGGCGCGACCGGCTACACCTTC. Amino acids: CASSLTGGATGYTF.

The rearrangement uses TRBV28 and TRBJ2-7; 8 nucleotides agree with TRBD1. The V segment lost 5 bases and the J segment 4 bases; nucleotides outside the gene matches: 10. The CDR3 covers 15 residues. CDR1 is MDHEN, CDR2 SYDVKM, per germline. The CDR3 loop is CASSPQGGLVYEQYF. The CDR3 coding sequence is TGTGCCAGCAGTCCACAGGGGGGTCTGGTTTACGAGCAGTACTTC.

This clone was seen a few times. This rearrangement joins TRBV11-3 to TRBJ2-3; 12 nucleotides match TRBD2. The CDR3 has 18 residues. Losses at the gene ends were 3 bases for V and 4 bases for J; bases not matched to a gene: 11. CDR1 is SGHNT and CDR2 is YENEEA in the germline V gene. The CDR3 DNA reads as TGTGCCAGCAGCTTCTCGCTAGCGGGAGGGAAGGAGCCAGATACGCAGTATTTT. Translation: CASSFSLAGGKEPDTQYF. Filled out from reference TRBV11-3 and TRBJ2-3, the complete variable domain reads EAGVVQSPRYKIIEKKQPVAFWCNPISGHNTLYWYLQNLGQGPELLIRYENEEAVDDSQLPKDRFSAERLKGVDSTLKIQPAELGDSAVYLCASSFSLAGGKEPDTQYFGPGTRLTVL.

The CDR3 nucleotides are TGTGCCAGCAGCCACGGGACTGGCTCCTACGAGCAGTACTTC. This encodes CASSHGTGSYEQYF. The V and J genes are TRBV4-2 and TRBJ2-7, with D tentatively TRBD2 (6 bases). The CDR3 totals 14 residues. Looked up from germline, CDR1 is LGHNA and CDR2 is YNFKEQ. Trimming pared 3 bases from V and 0 bases from J, leaving 9 bases between.

This sequence joins TRBV4-3 and TRBJ1-2; TRBD1 might be the D (6 bases). Deletions cut 0 bases from V and 8 bases from J, with 19 bases between. This CDR3 comprises 16 residues. The germline V gene has CDR1 LGHNA and CDR2 YSLEER. The CDR3 DNA is TGCGCCAGCAGCCAAGATATTCTCGGGGGGCGCGGGGGCTACACCTTC. Its protein product is CASSQDILGGRGGYTF.

The chain carries TRBV4-1 and TRBJ1-5; a weak D match, TRBD1 (6 bases). Trimming took off 0 bases at V and 0 bases at J, with 12 bases between the two ends. Germline CDR1 and CDR2: MGHRA and YSYEKL. This CDR3 comprises 17 residues. In nucleotides, the CDR3 is TGCGCCAGCAGCCAAGAGCCGACAGGAGTTAGCAATCAGCCCCAGCATTTT. Translating it yields CASSQEPTGVSNQPQHF.

The genes are TRBV25-1 and TRBJ1-1; 7 positions agree with TRBD1. Germline V gene lookup returns CDR1 MGHDK and CDR2 SYGVNS. V lost 4 bases and J lost 2; bases outside the gene matches: 7. This CDR3 is 15 amino acids long. The CDR3 loop is CASSALDRLNTEAFF. In nucleotides, the CDR3 is TGTGCCAGCAGTGCTCTGGACAGGCTAAACACTGAAGCTTTCTTT.

The chain has TRBV5-1 and TRBJ2-3; D possibly corresponds to TRBD1 (5 bases). This CDR3 has 15 amino acids. CDR1 is SGHRS and CDR2 is YFSETQ in the germline V gene. V was pared by 1 base and J by 2 bases, with 11 bases between. The CDR3 nucleotides are TGCGCCAGCAGCTTGACAGGCCCCACCACAGATACGCAGTATTTT. It specifies CASSLTGPTTDTQYF.

The gene calls are TRBV27 and TRBJ2-5, with TRBD2 matching over 9 bases. CDR3 size: 16 residues. Germline values: CDR1 MNHEY, CDR2 SMNVEV (reference sequence). V shed 2 bases, J shed 4 bases, and the junction held 8 bases outside the gene matches. DNA of the CDR3: TGTGCCAGCAGTTTAATGCGGGAGGGCCGGGGAGAGACCCAGTACTTC. Translated: CASSLMREGRGETQYF.

The chain uses TRBV29-1 and TRBJ2-7; 7 positions agree with TRBD1. This CDR3 has 13 amino acids. Germline CDR1 is SQVTM and CDR2 is ANQGSEA. V dropped 7 bases and J dropped 2; count of bases not matched to a gene: 8. This chain's CDR3 is CSAKTGLTYEQYF. The CDR3 DNA reads as TGCAGCGCCAAGACAGGGTTAACCTACGAGCAGTACTTC.

The chain recombines TRBV2 with TRBJ1-2; D might be TRBD1 (6 bases). Trimming removed 5 bases at V and 4 bases at J, with 14 bases between. CDR3 length: 14 residues. CDR1 and CDR2 (germline): SNHLY, FYNNEI. Written as DNA, the CDR3 is TGTGCCAGCAGTCCCACCGGGACACCCTATGGCTACACCTTC. This gives the protein CASSPTGTPYGYTF. The full variable domain, rest sourced from reference TRBV2 and TRBJ1-2, is EPEVTQTPSHQVTQMGQEVILRCVPISNHLYFYWYRQILGQKVEFLVSFYNNEISEKSEIFDDQFSVERPDGSNFTLKIRSTKLEDSAMYFCASSPTGTPYGYTFGSGTRLTVV.

V usage is TRBV27 and J usage is TRBJ2-1, with 9 positions matching TRBD1. Trimming at V came to 5 bases and at J to 5 bases, leaving 10 bases not matched to a gene. The germline V gene has CDR1 MNHEY and CDR2 SMNVEV (reference sequence). This CDR3 has 16 amino acids. The CDR3 sequence is CASSPRDREGHNEQFF. In DNA, the CDR3 is TGTGCCAGCAGTCCTAGGGACAGGGAAGGTCACAATGAGCAGTTCTTC.

This chain uses TRBV28 with TRBJ2-7; D possibly corresponds to TRBD1 (6 bases). V lost 1 base, J lost 0 bases, and 7 bases lay in between. CDR3 length equals 14 residues. Germline V lookup: CDR1 MDHEN, CDR2 SYDVKM. CDR3 sequence reads: CASSLSGVSYEQYF. Written as DNA, the CDR3 is TGTGCCAGCAGTTTATCAGGGGTCTCCTACGAGCAGTACTTC.

The CDR3 reads CASSPRMMGARGNTIYF. The CDR3 DNA is TGTGCCAGCAGTCCTAGAATGATGGGGGCGCGCGGAAACACCATATATTTT. The chain has TRBV6-6 and TRBJ1-3, with a possible D match to TRBD1 (6 bases). The germline V and J ends were trimmed by 5 bases and 4 bases, with 21 bases remaining between them. The length of the CDR3 is 17 residues. Germline loops: CDR1 MNHNY, CDR2 SVGAGI (reference sequence).

The chain links TRBV5-4 to TRBJ2-1; weak D call: TRBD2 (6 bases). The germline V gene has CDR1 SGHNT and CDR2 YYREEE (reference sequence). The CDR3 runs to 13 residues. With 4 bases removed from V and 10 bases from J, the gap between germline ends came to 15 bases. Here the CDR3 DNA reads TGTGCCAGCAGCAAACGTCCGGGACTGGAGCAGTTCTTC. Its protein is CASSKRPGLEQFF.

The rearrangement joins TRBV2 to TRBJ2-1; perhaps TRBD1 as D (6 bases). CDR1 is SNHLY and CDR2 is FYNNEI in the germline V gene. CDR3 length: 15 residues. Trimming pared 2 bases from V and 0 bases from J, leaving 8 bases between. CDR3 coding DNA: TGTGCCAGCAGTGAACAGGGGAACTCCTACAATGAGCAGTTCTTC. This translates into CASSEQGNSYNEQFF.

This chain links TRBV9 with TRBJ1-2, with TRBD1 matching 7 bases. The CDR3 spans 15 residues. CDR1 and CDR2 (germline): SGDLS, YYNGEE. V lost 0 bases to trimming and J lost 8 bases; unmatched junction nucleotides: 10. In DNA, the CDR3 is TGTGCCAGCAGCGTAGCTCCCGAGACAGGGTACGGCTACACCTTC. This translates into CASSVAPETGYGYTF. Full variable domain (missing parts from reference TRBV9 and TRBJ1-2): DSGVTQTPKHLITATGQRVTLRCSPRSGDLSVYWYQQSLDQGLQFLIQYYNGEERAKGNILERFSAQQFPDLHSELNLSSLELGDSALYFCASSVAPETGYGYTFGSGTRLTVV.

This chain uses TRBV6-2 or TRBV6-3 with TRBJ2-4; TRBD1 is a possible D gene (6 bases). The CDR3 has 16 amino acids. Trimming left V 6 bases short and J 0 bases short, with 15 bases between. The germline V gene has CDR1 MNHEY and CDR2 SVGEGT. CDR3 sequence reads: CASSLQGRLAKNIQYF. DNA for the CDR3: TGTGCCAGCAGCCTCCAGGGGCGACTAGCCAAAAACATTCAGTACTTC.

The J gene is TRBJ1-6, the V gene TRBV2; no reliable D call. CDR3 length: 13 amino acids. Germline CDR1 reads SNHLY; CDR2 reads FYNNEI. V was clipped by 7 bases and J by 10 bases, with 14 bases between them. The CDR3: CASIEAVGSPLHF. CDR3 DNA sequence: TGTGCCAGCATCGAGGCTGTAGGCTCACCCCTCCACTTT.

CDR3 protein: CASSSSSYNEQFF. The CDR3 coding sequence is TGTGCCAGCAGCTCTTCGTCCTACAATGAGCAGTTCTTC. This sequence joins TRBV7-3 and TRBJ2-1, with D unclear. Germline lookup yields CDR1 SGHTA and CDR2 FQGTGA. This CDR3 is built from 13 residues. Trimming took off 4 bases at V and 1 base at J, with 5 bases between the two ends. Combining the CDR3 with reference TRBV7-3 and TRBJ2-1 gives the whole variable domain GAGVSQTPSNKVTEKGKYVELRCDPISGHTALYWYRQSLGQGPEFLIYFQGTGAADDSGLPNDRFFAVRPEGSVSTLKIQRTERGDSAVYLCASSSSSYNEQFFGPGTRLTVL.

This clone occurred a few times. This chain joins TRBV2 and TRBJ2-3; tentatively, D is TRBD1 (6 bases). The germline V gene has CDR1 SNHLY and CDR2 FYNNEI. The CDR3 is 13 residues long. The V gene lost 6 bases and the J gene lost 6 bases, with 13 bases spanning the gap. CDR3 amino acids: CASSRNTGDTQYF. The CDR3 DNA sequence: TGTGCCAGCAGCCGAAACACAGGGGATACGCAGTATTTT.

The chain couples TRBV28 to TRBJ1-4; D uncertain. The CDR3 is 14 amino acids. Germline CDR1 MDHEN, CDR2 SYDVKM. Between the trimmed V and J ends, which lost 3 bases and 8 bases, there was a span of 13 bases. CDR3 DNA: TGTGCCAGCAGTTTGAGAAGGACTGGAGAAAAACTGTTTTTT. Translation gives CASSLRRTGEKLFF.

The CDR3 region has the DNA TGTGCCACCAGCAGAGATGAGGGGGCCGAGTGGGGCTACACCTTC. This encodes CATSRDEGAEWGYTF. This chain connects TRBV15 to TRBJ1-2, with 7 nucleotides matching TRBD1. J lost 8 bases, V lost 0 bases, and 9 bases had no gene match. The germline gives CDR1 LNHNV, CDR2 YYDKDF (reference sequence). The CDR3 sequence is 15 residues long.

This chain links TRBV12-5 with TRBJ1-2; the D is unclear. The CDR3 contains 13 residues. Germline V gene lookup returns CDR1 LGHNT and CDR2 FRNRAP. V lost 6 bases, J lost 5 bases, and 13 bases lay in between. In DNA form, the CDR3 reads TGTGCTAGTGGCCTTGGGAGGGTTTATGGCTACACCTTC. It yields the protein CASGLGRVYGYTF.

The rearrangement links TRBV2 to TRBJ1-2; D remains ambiguous. The CDR3 runs 13 residues. The V and J ends lost 4 bases and 6 bases respectively, with 12 bases between them. Germline CDR1 and CDR2: SNHLY and FYNNEI. The CDR3 reads CASSAMEMDGYTF. The CDR3 DNA is TGTGCCAGCAGTGCAATGGAGATGGATGGCTACACCTTC.

This clone was found once. The V gene is TRBV27, the J gene TRBJ2-1; D is possibly TRBD2 (6 bases). V lost 6 bases and J lost 4, with 16 bases in between. The CDR3 contains 15 residues. The germline V gene encodes CDR1 MNHEY and CDR2 SMNVEV (reference sequence). The CDR3 loop is CASRTLALGYNEQFF. CDR3 nucleotides: TGTGCCAGCAGGACCCTAGCGTTGGGATACAATGAGCAGTTCTTC.

This chain joins TRBV19 and TRBJ2-3, with 9 bases that match TRBD2. V shed 6 bases and J 0 bases; nucleotides not matched to a gene: 10. The CDR3 extends over 17 amino acids. Germline lookup yields CDR1 LNHDA and CDR2 SQIVND (reference sequence). CDR3 sequence reads: CASSPPGTSRSTDTQYF. CDR3 coding DNA: TGTGCCAGTAGCCCCCCCGGGACTAGCAGGAGCACAGATACGCAGTATTTT. The full variable domain, its missing parts supplied by reference TRBV19 and TRBJ2-3, is DGGITQSPKYLFRKEGQNVTLSCEQNLNHDAMYWYRQDPGQGLRLIYYSQIVNDFQKGDIAEGYSVSREKKESFPLTVTSAQKNPTAFYLCASSPPGTSRSTDTQYFGPGTRLTVL.

The chain is built from TRBV7-2 and TRBJ2-4, with TRBD1 as a possible D gene (6 bases). The CDR3 is made up of 16 amino acids. CDR1 is SGHTA, CDR2 FQGNSA, per germline. Trimming shortened V by 0 bases and J by 0 bases, and 9 bases separated the two germline ends. For the CDR3, the DNA is TGTGCCAGCAGCTTAGCGACAGGTCTAGCCAAAAACATTCAGTACTTC. Translated: CASSLATGLAKNIQYF.

This chain links TRBV19 with TRBJ2-2; the match to TRBD1 covers 7 bases. With V trimmed by 5 bases and J by 1 base, 4 bases remained unmatched. Looked up from germline, CDR1 is LNHDA and CDR2 is SQIVND (reference sequence). CDR3 size: 15 residues. The CDR3, as DNA: TGTGCCAGTAGTCCCCGACAGGGGAACACCGGGGAGCTGTTTTTT. It codes for CASSPRQGNTGELFF.

This clone was counted between two and nine times. The chain combines TRBV2 with TRBJ2-3; weak D call: TRBD1 (5 bases). Germline assignment: CDR1 SNHLY and CDR2 FYNNEI. CDR3 length: 14 amino acids. Trimming took 3 bases from V and 6 from J, leaving 13 bases between them. CDR3 coding DNA: TGTGCCAGCAGTGAGCAGGGATACGGCGATACGCAGTATTTT. Its protein product is CASSEQGYGDTQYF.

The genes are TRBV2 and TRBJ1-4, with 8 bases lining up with TRBD1. CDR1 SNHLY and CDR2 FYNNEI come from the germline V gene. J lost 4 bases, V lost 1 base, and 5 bases had no gene match. CDR3 size: 16 residues. CDR3 coding DNA: TGTGCCAGCAGTGAAGAACGGACAGGGCTTAATGAAAAACTGTTTTTT. Translation gives CASSEERTGLNEKLFF.

This chain connects TRBV2 to TRBJ2-7, with a tentative D call TRBD2 (5 bases). Per the germline V gene, CDR1 is SNHLY and CDR2 is FYNNEI. V lost 1 base, J lost 6 bases, and 16 bases lay in between. The CDR3 sequence is 15 residues long. The CDR3 DNA reads TGTGCCAGCAGTGAAGAGGTAGGGAGAAAATGCGAGCAGTACTTC. It specifies CASSEEVGRKCEQYF.